Shown below are 26 T cell receptor beta chains from a single sample sequenced in a study of blood T cell repertoires in COVID-19. Produced via immunoSEQ multiplex PCR; TCRdb's table is partial and in-frame only. The data show 250,000 to 350,000 clones, about 92% seen once. Sequencing input: PBMCs or T cells enriched from blood (not recorded which). The receptors derive from a young woman who had recovered from COVID-19.

The chain is built from TRBV11-2 and TRBJ1-5, with D perhaps TRBD1 (6 bases). Trimming stripped 4 bases from V and 7 bases from J, with 14 bases between. There are 14 residues in the CDR3. CDR1 SGHAT and CDR2 FQNNGV come from the germline V gene. The CDR3 DNA is TGTGCCAGCAGCTCTGACAGGTCCCGGCAGCCCCAGCATTTT. As protein: CASSSDRSRQPQHF. Together with reference TRBV11-2 and TRBJ1-5, the CDR3 gives the full variable domain: EAGVAQSPRYKIIEKRQSVAFWCNPISGHATLYWYQQILGQGPKLLIQFQNNGVVDDSQLPKDRFSAERLKGVDSTLKIQPAKLEDSAVYLCASSSDRSRQPQHFGDGTRLSIL.

The chain joins TRBV9 to TRBJ2-5; TRBD1 might be the D (6 bases). Germline V gives CDR1 SGDLS, CDR2 YYNGEE. Trimming cost V 0 bases and J 5 bases, with 17 bases left between them. This CDR3 has 16 amino acids. The CDR3 DNA reads as TGTGCCAGCAGCGTAGCGGGGACACTAAGAGGGGAGACCCAGTACTTC. Residues: CASSVAGTLRGETQYF. The full variable domain, completed using reference TRBV9 and TRBJ2-5, is DSGVTQTPKHLITATGQRVTLRCSPRSGDLSVYWYQQSLDQGLQFLIQYYNGEERAKGNILERFSAQQFPDLHSELNLSSLELGDSALYFCASSVAGTLRGETQYFGPGTRLLVL.

The V and J genes are TRBV9 and TRBJ1-2; D gene ambiguous. CDR3 length equals 14 residues. CDR1 and CDR2 from the germline V gene are SGDLS and YYNGEE. Trimming cost V 0 bases and J 0 bases, with 6 bases left between them. The CDR3 sequence: CASSVGTPNYGYTF. The CDR3 DNA sequence: TGTGCCAGCAGCGTAGGGACTCCTAACTATGGCTACACCTTC. The full variable domain, completed using reference TRBV9 and TRBJ1-2, is DSGVTQTPKHLITATGQRVTLRCSPRSGDLSVYWYQQSLDQGLQFLIQYYNGEERAKGNILERFSAQQFPDLHSELNLSSLELGDSALYFCASSVGTPNYGYTFGSGTRLTVV.

This chain uses TRBV9 with TRBJ2-6; no clear D gene. V dropped 0 bases and J dropped 2 bases, with 6 bases sitting between them. The CDR3 runs to 15 residues. The germline V gene has CDR1 SGDLS and CDR2 YYNGEE. The CDR3 spells CASSVDSTGANVLTF. CDR3 bases: TGTGCCAGCAGCGTAGACAGTACTGGGGCCAACGTCCTGACTTTC.

In nucleotides, the CDR3 is TGTGCCAGCTCACCCCCGTGGCCCCGCACAGATACGCAGTATTTT. Translated, it gives CASSPPWPRTDTQYF. This sequence joins TRBV18 and TRBJ2-3; D not resolved. The V end was cut by 3 bases, the J end by 1 base, with 11 bases between. The CDR3 has 15 amino acids. Germline-derived CDR1 and CDR2 are KGHSH and LQKENI.

The chain is built from TRBV5-1 and TRBJ2-4, with D tentatively TRBD2 (5 bases). Trimming took 4 bases from V and 1 from J, leaving 27 bases between them. This CDR3 spans 20 amino acids. The germline gives CDR1 SGHRS, CDR2 YFSETQ. The CDR3 DNA reads TGCGCCAGCAGCGGGTGGAGCGGCAGCCCCAAATGGCACGCCAAAAACATTCAGTACTTC. It codes for CASSGWSGSPKWHAKNIQYF.

The chain carries TRBV21-1 and TRBJ1-1; the table's D call, TRBD1, was not checked against the DNA. TRBV21-1 is tagged as a pseudogene. There are 18 residues in the CDR3. CDR3 DNA: TGTGCCAGCAGTGAATCAAACCTACAAGGACAAGAGAACACTGAAGCTTTCTTT. Protein: CASSESNLQGQENTEAFF.

The V call is TRBV27, the J call TRBJ2-7; the D gene is possibly TRBD1 (6 bases). V lost 4 bases to trimming and J lost 6 bases, with 13 bases between them. This CDR3 region has 13 residues. Germline V gene sequence: CDR1 MNHEY, CDR2 SMNVEV (reference sequence). The CDR3 sequence is CASSSTGPGEQYF. The DNA for the CDR3 is TGTGCCAGCAGTTCAACAGGGCCCGGCGAGCAGTACTTC.

The chain has TRBV27 and TRBJ1-4; a weak D match, TRBD1 (6 bases). V dropped 1 base and J dropped 8 bases, with 11 bases sitting between them. This CDR3 is built from 14 residues. Germline CDR1 reads MNHEY; CDR2 reads SMNVEV (reference sequence). CDR3 nucleotide sequence: TGTGCCAGCAGTTTATTCAGGGGTGCGGAAAAACTGTTTTTT. Protein: CASSLFRGAEKLFF.

The V call is TRBV9, the J call TRBJ2-1; no clear D. The germline V and J ends were trimmed by 3 bases and 3 bases, with 16 bases remaining between them. This CDR3 contains 16 residues. Germline-derived CDR1 and CDR2 are SGDLS and YYNGEE. CDR3 sequence (DNA): TGTGCCAGCAGCGAGTCTTTGGGCTCCAACTACAATGAGCAGTTCTTC. Translating gives CASSESLGSNYNEQFF. The full variable domain, in which reference TRBV9 and TRBJ2-1 provide the parts outside the CDR3, is DSGVTQTPKHLITATGQRVTLRCSPRSGDLSVYWYQQSLDQGLQFLIQYYNGEERAKGNILERFSAQQFPDLHSELNLSSLELGDSALYFCASSESLGSNYNEQFFGPGTRLTVL.

This chain joins TRBV11-1 and TRBJ2-3; the D gene is possibly TRBD2 (5 bases). Per germline, CDR1 SGHAT and CDR2 FQDESV (reference sequence). Trimming took off 1 base at V and 0 bases at J, with 11 bases between the two ends. This CDR3 contains 16 residues. As DNA, the CDR3 is TGTGCCAGCAGCTTAGGGGCGGGCCAAAGCACAGATACGCAGTATTTT. Its translation is CASSLGAGQSTDTQYF. The whole variable domain, filled in from reference TRBV11-1 and TRBJ2-3, reads EAEVAQSPRYKITEKSQAVAFWCDPISGHATLYWYRQILGQGPELLVQFQDESVVDDSQLPKDRFSAERLKGVDSTLKIQPAELGDSAMYLCASSLGAGQSTDTQYFGPGTRLTVL.

This rearrangement joins TRBV7-9 to TRBJ1-3; D is ambiguous. The CDR3 extends over 16 amino acids. Trimming took off 4 bases at V and 0 bases at J, with 13 bases between the two ends. In germline, CDR1 is SEHNR, CDR2 FQNEAQ (reference sequence). The CDR3 DNA is TGTGCCAGCAGCTCCCGGCGAGGTAGCTCTGGAAACACCATATATTTT. Its protein is CASSSRRGSSGNTIYF.

V usage is TRBV6-5 and J usage is TRBJ1-6, with D possibly TRBD1 on 5 matching bases. From germline, CDR1 is MNHEY and CDR2 SVGAGI. The CDR3 contains 13 residues. V was cut by 6 bases and J by 8 bases, with 11 bases left in between. CDR3 DNA: TGTGCCAGCAGGCGGACCAGGGATTCACCCCTCCACTTT. Its protein product is CASRRTRDSPLHF.

To note about this clone: Because it lacks the conserved phenylalanine or tryptophan at the end, this CDR3 is likely a read error. It is unclear where the CDR3 begins or ends on the DNA, so no DNA is shown, and the CDR3 is as TCRdb lists it. The CDR3 here is CARDGSPLPL. The chain is built from TRBV28 and TRBJ1-6. Germline assignment: CDR1 MDHEN and CDR2 SYDVKM. With termini counted, the CDR3 has 10 amino acids.

This sequence joins TRBV7-2 and TRBJ1-6; 8 bases match TRBD1. CDR3 size: 17 residues. With V trimmed by 6 bases and J by 14 bases, 21 bases remained unmatched. CDR1 is SGHTA and CDR2 is FQGNSA in the germline V gene. The CDR3 sequence is CASSRTGTGVPREALHF. The DNA of the CDR3 is TGTGCCAGCAGTCGAACCGGGACAGGTGTCCCTAGGGAGGCCCTCCACTTT.

The chain has TRBV19 and TRBJ2-5; 7 bases align to TRBD2. This CDR3 has 14 amino acids. Trimming at V came to 3 bases and at J to 4 bases, leaving 5 bases not matched to a gene. Germline CDR1 reads LNHDA; CDR2 reads SQIVND (reference sequence). CDR3 bases: TGTGCCAGTAGTATCGGACTAGTCAGAGAGACCCAGTACTTC. This encodes CASSIGLVRETQYF.

V gene TRBV7-9 combines with J gene TRBJ1-2, with a tentative D call TRBD1 (6 bases). Per germline, CDR1 SEHNR and CDR2 FQNEAQ (reference sequence). The CDR3 sequence is 12 residues long. V shed 4 bases and J shed 8 bases, with 11 bases lying between them. CDR3 in amino acids: CASSSSDRGYTF. CDR3 coding DNA: TGTGCCAGCAGCTCCTCGGACAGAGGCTACACCTTC. Drawing the rest from reference TRBV7-9 and TRBJ1-2, the complete variable domain is DTGVSQNPRHKITKRGQNVTFRCDPISEHNRLYWYRQTLGQGPEFLTYFQNEAQLEKSRLLSDRFSAERPKGSFSTLEIQRTEQGDSAMYLCASSSSDRGYTFGSGTRLTVV.

Only a few counts were recorded for this clone. This chain links TRBV11-3 with TRBJ1-2; 7 positions match TRBD1. Unmatched junction bases numbered 6, after V lost 6 bases and J lost 5 bases. The length of the CDR3 is 13 residues. Germline assignment: CDR1 SGHNT and CDR2 YENEEA. CDR3 bases: TGTGCCAGCAGTAGGGACAGAGGTTATGGCTACACCTTC. Translation gives CASSRDRGYGYTF.

V and J are TRBV9 and TRBJ2-6; D not certain. Between the trimmed V and J ends, which lost 0 bases and 4 bases, there was a span of 5 bases. The germline V gene encodes CDR1 SGDLS and CDR2 YYNGEE. This CDR3 is built from 14 residues. CDR3 coding DNA: TGTGCCAGCAGCGTAGGGCCGGGGGCCAACGTCCTGACTTTC. This sequence encodes CASSVGPGANVLTF. Full variable domain (rest looked up from reference TRBV9 and TRBJ2-6): DSGVTQTPKHLITATGQRVTLRCSPRSGDLSVYWYQQSLDQGLQFLIQYYNGEERAKGNILERFSAQQFPDLHSELNLSSLELGDSALYFCASSVGPGANVLTFGAGSRLTVL.

J is TRBJ2-2 and V is TRBV7-8; D gene ambiguous. The CDR3 totals 14 residues. Trimming took 2 bases from V and 2 from J, leaving 6 bases between them. Germline V gene lookup returns CDR1 SGHVS and CDR2 FQNEAQ. DNA of the CDR3: TGTGCCAGCAGCTTAATCAGAAACACCGGGGAGCTGTTTTTT. It is translated as CASSLIRNTGELFF.

In this sample, this clone turned up once. The J gene is TRBJ2-7, the V gene TRBV28, with D possibly matching TRBD1 (5 bases). Trimming took 5 bases from V and 6 from J, leaving 20 bases between them. CDR3 size: 15 residues. The V gene's germline CDR1 is MDHEN and CDR2 SYDVKM. The CDR3 nucleotides read TGTGCCAGCAGTCGACCACGATCGGACACCACCGAGCAGTACTTC. Translated, it gives CASSRPRSDTTEQYF.

The rearrangement joins TRBV19 to TRBJ1-4; 9 bases are a match to TRBD1. In germline, CDR1 is LNHDA, CDR2 SQIVND (reference sequence). V gave up 6 bases and J gave up 8 bases; unmatched junction bases: 7. This CDR3 has 14 residues. The chain's CDR3 is CASRDRGKREKLFF. CDR3 coding DNA: TGTGCCAGTAGGGACAGGGGAAAAAGAGAAAAACTGTTTTTT.

J is TRBJ2-4 and V is TRBV12-3 or TRBV12-4; D is perhaps TRBD2 (6 bases). CDR3 length: 13 residues. The V end was cut by 5 bases, the J end by 9 bases, with 14 bases between. Here the CDR3 reads CASSPRLVSIQYF. The DNA of the CDR3 is TGTGCCAGCAGTCCGCGACTAGTATCCATTCAGTACTTC.

The J gene is TRBJ2-2, the V gene TRBV12-3 or TRBV12-4; maybe TRBD2 (5 bases). Trimming removed 2 bases at V and 6 bases at J, with 7 bases between. CDR3 length equals 13 residues. This chain's CDR3 is CASSLIGAGELFF. The CDR3 coding sequence is TGTGCCAGCAGTTTAATCGGGGCCGGGGAGCTGTTTTTT.

The CDR3 DNA reads TGTGCCAGCAGCTTGAGGGGGAAGAGCTCCTACAATGAGCAGTTCTTC. Its translation: CASSLRGKSSYNEQFF. V gene TRBV7-2 combines with J gene TRBJ2-1; TRBD1 might be the D (6 bases). V lost 3 bases to trimming and J lost 0 bases, with 12 bases between them. Per germline, CDR1 SGHTA and CDR2 FQGNSA. This CDR3 region has 16 residues.

This sequence joins TRBV6-5 and TRBJ2-7; tentatively, D is TRBD1 (6 bases). The ends were cut back, 7 bases at V and 1 base at J, with 17 bases in the middle. CDR1 and CDR2 (germline): MNHEY, SVGAGI. This CDR3 spans 15 amino acids. In DNA form, the CDR3 reads TGTGCCAGCACAGACTTCGCCAGGGGATCCTACGAGCAGTACTTC. This codes for CASTDFARGSYEQYF.